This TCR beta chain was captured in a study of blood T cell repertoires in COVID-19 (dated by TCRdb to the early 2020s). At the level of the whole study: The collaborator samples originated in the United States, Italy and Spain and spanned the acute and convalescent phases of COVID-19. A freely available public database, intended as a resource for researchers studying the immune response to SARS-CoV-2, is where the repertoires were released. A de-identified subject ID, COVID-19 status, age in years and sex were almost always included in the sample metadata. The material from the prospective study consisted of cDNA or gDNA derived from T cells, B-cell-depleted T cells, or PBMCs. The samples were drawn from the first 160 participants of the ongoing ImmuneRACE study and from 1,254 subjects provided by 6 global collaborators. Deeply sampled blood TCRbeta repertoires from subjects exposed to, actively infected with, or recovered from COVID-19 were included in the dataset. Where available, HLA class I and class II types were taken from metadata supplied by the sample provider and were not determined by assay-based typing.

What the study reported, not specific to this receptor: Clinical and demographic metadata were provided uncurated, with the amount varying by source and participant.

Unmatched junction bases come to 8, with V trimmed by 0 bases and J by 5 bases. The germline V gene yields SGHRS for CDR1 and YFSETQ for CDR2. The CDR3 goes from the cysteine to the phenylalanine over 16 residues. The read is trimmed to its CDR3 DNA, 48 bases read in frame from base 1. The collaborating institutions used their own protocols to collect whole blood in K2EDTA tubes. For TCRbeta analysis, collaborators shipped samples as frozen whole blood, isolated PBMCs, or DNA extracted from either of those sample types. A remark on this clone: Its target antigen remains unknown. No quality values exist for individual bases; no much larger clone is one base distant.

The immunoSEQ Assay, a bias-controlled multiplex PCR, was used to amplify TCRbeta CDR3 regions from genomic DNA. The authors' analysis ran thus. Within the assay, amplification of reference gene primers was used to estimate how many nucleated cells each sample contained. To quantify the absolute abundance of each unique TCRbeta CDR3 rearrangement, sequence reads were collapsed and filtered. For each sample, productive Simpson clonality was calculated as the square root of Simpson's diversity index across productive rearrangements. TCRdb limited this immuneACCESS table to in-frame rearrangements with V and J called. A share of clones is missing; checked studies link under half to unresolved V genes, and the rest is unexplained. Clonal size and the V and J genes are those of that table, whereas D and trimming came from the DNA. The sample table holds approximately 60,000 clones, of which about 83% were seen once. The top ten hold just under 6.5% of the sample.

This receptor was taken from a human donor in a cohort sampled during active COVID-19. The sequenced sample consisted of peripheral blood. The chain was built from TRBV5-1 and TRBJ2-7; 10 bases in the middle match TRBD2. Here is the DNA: TGCGCCAGCAGCTTGGGGGCGTCTAGCGGGGGAGACGAGCAGTACTTC. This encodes CASSLGASSGGDEQYF.